This TCR beta chain was profiled in a study of tumor-infiltrating lymphocytes in primary liver carcinoma. This clonotype has just one count. Relative to the germline gene, one junction end is altered; a read error may explain this. Reverse transcription of around 500 ng total RNA with a constant-region primer produced TCR beta cDNA. Library construction for TCR beta comprised three nested multiplex PCR rounds performed with slightly modified ARM-PCR. The two initial PCR rounds, nine to eleven cycles each, used TRBV1-TRBV30 forward and C-beta reverse primers. TCRdb re-analysed the multiplex PCR reads in MiXCR, keeping a single row per CDR3 protein. The sample holds 330,000 or so distinct CDR3 sequences, roughly two thirds seen once. Unsorted whole blood yielded blood RNA, and germline DNA was extracted as well. Approximately 4 milliliters of peripheral blood were drawn preoperatively. This CDR3 has 17 amino acids. CDR1 is SGHAT, CDR2 FQNNGV, per germline.

Source material: peripheral blood. This chain connects TRBV11-2 to TRBJ1-5; 12 nucleotides line up with TRBD1. This TCR was recovered from a man aged 35 to 55 with primary liver carcinoma and hepatitis B virus infection. The CDR3 loop reads CTSSPGTGGISNQPQHF. In DNA form, the CDR3 reads TGTACCAGCAGTCCCGGGACAGGGGGCATTAGCAATCAGCCCCAGCATTTT.